This T cell receptor (beta chain) was found in a study of blood T cell repertoires in COVID-19. About the study: Italy, Spain and the United States were the sources of the convalescent and acute COVID-19 samples. T cells, B-cell-depleted T cells, or PBMCs supplied cDNA or gDNA.

CDR1 SQVTM and CDR2 ANQGSEA come from the germline V gene. The V segment lost 0 bases and the J segment 2 bases; nucleotides outside the gene matches: 4. The CDR3 runs to 16 residues. Authors' data handling: Amplifying reference gene primers gave estimates of nucleated cell counts. Clones were read by immunoSEQ multiplex PCR, and TCRdb kept only the in-frame ones, dropping some. V, J and clone size are those of that table, while D and trimming were read from the DNA. The repertoire holds around 210,000 clones, with around 88% as singletons. The TCR comes from a man younger than 30 with active or convalescent COVID-19. The sample taken for sequencing was peripheral blood. The rearrangement uses TRBV29-1 and TRBJ2-2, with 9 bases that match TRBD1. CDR3 loop: CSVEDTDRGNTGELFF. CDR3 bases: TGCAGCGTTGAAGATACGGACAGGGGCAACACCGGGGAGCTGTTTTTT.